These T cell receptor beta chains were read from a single sample in a study of T cell changes during pregnancy in multiple sclerosis. Clones were read by immunoSEQ multiplex PCR, and TCRdb kept only the in-frame ones, dropping some. The sample lists around 130,000 clones; roughly 96% were seen once. The sequenced sample was peripheral blood, obtained after pregnancy. All receptors derive from a female donor with multiple sclerosis, enrolled in a pregnancy study. CDR3s include the opening cysteine and the closing phenylalanine or tryptophan. D genes are given only for firm matches. A row's size may be missing; if present it is once, few, many or a size class.

d_call: .; v_call: TRBV10-3; j_call: TRBJ2-1; clone_size: .; cdr3_nt: TGTGCCATCAGTGAGTCGACTCTAGCAGCTATCAATGAGCAGTTCTTC; cdr3_aa: CAISESTLAAINEQFF
d_call: .; v_call: TRBV6-4; j_call: TRBJ1-1; clone_size: few; cdr3_nt: TGTGCCAGCAGATCCACAGGGTCGAACACTGAAGCTTTCTTT; cdr3_aa: CASRSTGSNTEAFF
d_call: TRBD2; v_call: TRBV28; j_call: TRBJ2-3; clone_size: once; cdr3_nt: TGTGCCAGCAGGCGGGACTATACAGTTACGCAGTATTTT; cdr3_aa: CASRRDYTVTQYF
d_call: TRBD2; v_call: TRBV15; j_call: TRBJ2-1; clone_size: .; cdr3_nt: TGTGCCACCAGCAGAGATAGGCTAGCGGGGCCCAATGAGCAGTTCTTC; cdr3_aa: CATSRDRLAGPNEQFF
d_call: TRBD1; v_call: TRBV10-3; j_call: TRBJ2-2; clone_size: .; cdr3_nt: TGTGCCATCAGCCCCGCAGGGGGCGCTGGGACCGGGGAGCTGTTTTTT; cdr3_aa: CAISPAGGAGTGELFF
d_call: .; v_call: TRBV10-3; j_call: TRBJ1-2; clone_size: .; cdr3_nt: TGTGCCATCAGTGAGAACAGGGAGGGTGGCTACACCTTC; cdr3_aa: CAISENREGGYTF
d_call: .; v_call: TRBV6-5; j_call: TRBJ1-2; clone_size: .; cdr3_nt: TGTGCCAGCAGTTCCGAGGACAGCGCCTATGGCTACACCTTC; cdr3_aa: CASSSEDSAYGYTF
d_call: .; v_call: TRBV5-6; j_call: TRBJ2-1; clone_size: .; cdr3_nt: TGTGCCAGCAGCGAGACTGAAGGTTGGCTTAATGAGCAGTTCTTC; cdr3_aa: CASSETEGWLNEQFF
d_call: TRBD1; v_call: TRBV28; j_call: TRBJ1-2; clone_size: .; cdr3_nt: TGTGCCAGCAGAACTCCGACAGGGAAGGTGAACACCTTC; cdr3_aa: CASRTPTGKVNTF
d_call: TRBD2; v_call: TRBV9; j_call: TRBJ2-1; clone_size: .; cdr3_nt: TGTGCCAGCAGCGCCGGAGCCGGGGCGGGAGCCGTCAATGAGCAGTTCTTC; cdr3_aa: CASSAGAGAGAVNEQFF
d_call: .; v_call: TRBV27; j_call: TRBJ1-2; clone_size: once; cdr3_nt: TGTGCCAGCAGTTTGTCAGGGGCCGACTATGGCTACACCTTC; cdr3_aa: CASSLSGADYGYTF
d_call: TRBD2; v_call: TRBV29-1; j_call: TRBJ2-3; clone_size: .; cdr3_nt: TGCAGCGTCGGACTAGCCTCACGCGGTACAGATACGCAGTATTTT; cdr3_aa: CSVGLASRGTDTQYF
d_call: TRBD2; v_call: TRBV19; j_call: TRBJ2-1; clone_size: .; cdr3_nt: TGTGCCAGTAGTATGGGACTAGCGGGCAATGAGCAGTTCTTC; cdr3_aa: CASSMGLAGNEQFF
d_call: TRBD1; v_call: TRBV19; j_call: TRBJ2-7; clone_size: .; cdr3_nt: TGTGCCAGTAGTATAGTACCCCAGGGGACAGGGGGATACGAGCAGTACTTC; cdr3_aa: CASSIVPQGTGGYEQYF
d_call: TRBD2; v_call: TRBV7-9; j_call: TRBJ2-3; clone_size: .; cdr3_nt: TGTGCCAGCAGCTACAGGGTCGAGACTAGCGGCACAGATACGCAGTATTTT; cdr3_aa: CASSYRVETSGTDTQYF
d_call: .; v_call: TRBV10-3; j_call: TRBJ2-2; clone_size: .; cdr3_nt: TGTGCCACCCAACGGACAGTCGCGAACACCGGGGAGCTGTTTTTT; cdr3_aa: CATQRTVANTGELFF
d_call: TRBD1; v_call: TRBV4-1; j_call: TRBJ1-1; clone_size: .; cdr3_nt: TGCGCCAGCAGCCATTTCAAAGATACAGGGGCAAGGAAAGCTTTCTTT; cdr3_aa: CASSHFKDTGARKAFF
d_call: TRBD1; v_call: TRBV20-1; j_call: TRBJ2-3; clone_size: .; cdr3_nt: TGCAGTGCTAGCGAGGGACAGGGAATGTTTTTT; cdr3_aa: CSASEGQGMFF
d_call: .; v_call: TRBV6-5; j_call: TRBJ2-1; clone_size: .; cdr3_nt: TGTGCCAGTTCTGGACAAGCTTACAATGAGCAGTTCTTC; cdr3_aa: CASSGQAYNEQFF
d_call: .; v_call: TRBV7-9; j_call: TRBJ2-3; clone_size: .; cdr3_nt: TGTGCCAGCAGCTCCTTCACAGATACGCAGTATTTT; cdr3_aa: CASSSFTDTQYF
d_call: .; v_call: TRBV28; j_call: TRBJ1-5; clone_size: .; cdr3_nt: TGTGCCAGCAGTTTCCCGATTGGCCCCTTCAATCAGCCCCAGCATTTT; cdr3_aa: CASSFPIGPFNQPQHF
d_call: TRBD1; v_call: TRBV15; j_call: TRBJ1-1; clone_size: .; cdr3_nt: TGTGCCACCAGCAGAGGGAGGTTAGGGACAGCTGAAGCTTTCTTT; cdr3_aa: CATSRGRLGTAEAFF
d_call: TRBD2; v_call: TRBV19; j_call: TRBJ2-5; clone_size: .; cdr3_nt: TGTGCCAGTAGTCCCTGGCTAGCGGGACAAGAGACCCAGTACTTC; cdr3_aa: CASSPWLAGQETQYF
d_call: TRBD1; v_call: TRBV7-2; j_call: TRBJ2-2; clone_size: .; cdr3_nt: TGTGCCAGCAGCTGGGACAGGGGGCCGGGGGAGCTGTTTTTT; cdr3_aa: CASSWDRGPGELFF
d_call: TRBD1; v_call: TRBV9; j_call: TRBJ1-4; clone_size: .; cdr3_nt: TGTGCCAGCAGCGTCGGGACAGTTCAGAATGAAAAACTGTTTTTT; cdr3_aa: CASSVGTVQNEKLFF
d_call: TRBD1; v_call: TRBV2; j_call: TRBJ2-7; clone_size: .; cdr3_nt: TGTGCCAGCGCCAAGGAGAGACAGGGCACCTACGAGCAGTACTTC; cdr3_aa: CASAKERQGTYEQYF
d_call: TRBD1; v_call: TRBV6-6; j_call: TRBJ2-7; clone_size: .; cdr3_nt: TGTGCCAGCAGTTCTCGGACAGGCTGGGGCGAGCAGTACTTC; cdr3_aa: CASSSRTGWGEQYF
d_call: .; v_call: TRBV9; j_call: TRBJ2-3; clone_size: .; cdr3_nt: TGTGCCAGCAGCGTAGGTAGTCTGACAGATACGCAGTATTTT; cdr3_aa: CASSVGSLTDTQYF
d_call: .; v_call: TRBV28; j_call: TRBJ1-4; clone_size: .; cdr3_nt: TGTGCCAGCAGTTTATTGTGGCAGGGAAATGAAAAACTGTTTTTT; cdr3_aa: CASSLLWQGNEKLFF
d_call: .; v_call: TRBV5-4; j_call: TRBJ2-3; clone_size: .; cdr3_nt: TGTGCCAGCAGCTTAGGGGTACCGCCAGATACGCAGTATTTT; cdr3_aa: CASSLGVPPDTQYF
d_call: .; v_call: TRBV28; j_call: TRBJ1-2; clone_size: .; cdr3_nt: TGTGCCAGCAGTTTAAATCCCGCTCGGGGCTACACCTTC; cdr3_aa: CASSLNPARGYTF
d_call: .; v_call: TRBV19; j_call: TRBJ2-3; clone_size: .; cdr3_nt: TGTGCCAGTAGTATAGATCAGGGCGGCTATAGCACAGATACGCAGTATTTT; cdr3_aa: CASSIDQGGYSTDTQYF
d_call: TRBD2; v_call: TRBV30; j_call: TRBJ2-3; clone_size: .; cdr3_nt: TGTGCCTGGAGTGTGGGCGGGAGGGTCCCAGATACGCAGTATTTT; cdr3_aa: CAWSVGGRVPDTQYF
d_call: .; v_call: TRBV10-3; j_call: TRBJ2-1; clone_size: .; cdr3_nt: TGTGCCATCAGTGAGTCGGGAGGGGGCTCCTACAATGAGCAGTTCTTC; cdr3_aa: CAISESGGGSYNEQFF
d_call: .; v_call: TRBV10-2; j_call: TRBJ1-2; clone_size: .; cdr3_nt: TGCGCCAGCAGGGGAGCAGGGGAATATGGCTACACCTTC; cdr3_aa: CASRGAGEYGYTF
d_call: .; v_call: TRBV15; j_call: TRBJ2-2; clone_size: .; cdr3_nt: TGTGCCACCAGCAGAGCCAGGACTGGCGGGGAGCTGTTTTTT; cdr3_aa: CATSRARTGGELFF
d_call: .; v_call: TRBV28; j_call: TRBJ1-2; clone_size: .; cdr3_nt: TGTGCCAGCAGTTGGACACAACGCGGCTATGGCTACACCTTC; cdr3_aa: CASSWTQRGYGYTF
d_call: .; v_call: TRBV18; j_call: TRBJ1-5; clone_size: .; cdr3_nt: TGTGCCAGCTCACCAGGGTCGGGGAATAGCAATCAGCCCCAGCATTTT; cdr3_aa: CASSPGSGNSNQPQHF
d_call: TRBD1; v_call: TRBV5-4; j_call: TRBJ1-2; clone_size: .; cdr3_nt: TGTGCCAGCAGCACTTACAGGGGCTCCTCGAACTATGGCTACACCTTC; cdr3_aa: CASSTYRGSSNYGYTF
d_call: TRBD1; v_call: TRBV7-9; j_call: TRBJ1-1; clone_size: .; cdr3_nt: TGTGCCAGCAGCTTAGCCGGGACAGCTGAAGCTTTCTTT; cdr3_aa: CASSLAGTAEAFF
d_call: .; v_call: TRBV28; j_call: TRBJ1-5; clone_size: .; cdr3_nt: TGTGCCAGCAGTTTTCCCTCCTCCGGGACAACAAGGAGGTATATCAATCAGCCCCAGCATTTT; cdr3_aa: CASSFPSSGTTRRYINQPQHF
d_call: TRBD2; v_call: TRBV4-1; j_call: TRBJ2-7; clone_size: .; cdr3_nt: TGCGCCAGCAGCCAAGAACAGCTAGCGGGAGCTGGCTACGAGCAGTACTTC; cdr3_aa: CASSQEQLAGAGYEQYF
d_call: TRBD1; v_call: TRBV7-2; j_call: TRBJ2-5; clone_size: .; cdr3_nt: TGTGCCAGCAGCTCTCCCCCACAGGGGTGGGAGACCCAGTACTTC; cdr3_aa: CASSSPPQGWETQYF